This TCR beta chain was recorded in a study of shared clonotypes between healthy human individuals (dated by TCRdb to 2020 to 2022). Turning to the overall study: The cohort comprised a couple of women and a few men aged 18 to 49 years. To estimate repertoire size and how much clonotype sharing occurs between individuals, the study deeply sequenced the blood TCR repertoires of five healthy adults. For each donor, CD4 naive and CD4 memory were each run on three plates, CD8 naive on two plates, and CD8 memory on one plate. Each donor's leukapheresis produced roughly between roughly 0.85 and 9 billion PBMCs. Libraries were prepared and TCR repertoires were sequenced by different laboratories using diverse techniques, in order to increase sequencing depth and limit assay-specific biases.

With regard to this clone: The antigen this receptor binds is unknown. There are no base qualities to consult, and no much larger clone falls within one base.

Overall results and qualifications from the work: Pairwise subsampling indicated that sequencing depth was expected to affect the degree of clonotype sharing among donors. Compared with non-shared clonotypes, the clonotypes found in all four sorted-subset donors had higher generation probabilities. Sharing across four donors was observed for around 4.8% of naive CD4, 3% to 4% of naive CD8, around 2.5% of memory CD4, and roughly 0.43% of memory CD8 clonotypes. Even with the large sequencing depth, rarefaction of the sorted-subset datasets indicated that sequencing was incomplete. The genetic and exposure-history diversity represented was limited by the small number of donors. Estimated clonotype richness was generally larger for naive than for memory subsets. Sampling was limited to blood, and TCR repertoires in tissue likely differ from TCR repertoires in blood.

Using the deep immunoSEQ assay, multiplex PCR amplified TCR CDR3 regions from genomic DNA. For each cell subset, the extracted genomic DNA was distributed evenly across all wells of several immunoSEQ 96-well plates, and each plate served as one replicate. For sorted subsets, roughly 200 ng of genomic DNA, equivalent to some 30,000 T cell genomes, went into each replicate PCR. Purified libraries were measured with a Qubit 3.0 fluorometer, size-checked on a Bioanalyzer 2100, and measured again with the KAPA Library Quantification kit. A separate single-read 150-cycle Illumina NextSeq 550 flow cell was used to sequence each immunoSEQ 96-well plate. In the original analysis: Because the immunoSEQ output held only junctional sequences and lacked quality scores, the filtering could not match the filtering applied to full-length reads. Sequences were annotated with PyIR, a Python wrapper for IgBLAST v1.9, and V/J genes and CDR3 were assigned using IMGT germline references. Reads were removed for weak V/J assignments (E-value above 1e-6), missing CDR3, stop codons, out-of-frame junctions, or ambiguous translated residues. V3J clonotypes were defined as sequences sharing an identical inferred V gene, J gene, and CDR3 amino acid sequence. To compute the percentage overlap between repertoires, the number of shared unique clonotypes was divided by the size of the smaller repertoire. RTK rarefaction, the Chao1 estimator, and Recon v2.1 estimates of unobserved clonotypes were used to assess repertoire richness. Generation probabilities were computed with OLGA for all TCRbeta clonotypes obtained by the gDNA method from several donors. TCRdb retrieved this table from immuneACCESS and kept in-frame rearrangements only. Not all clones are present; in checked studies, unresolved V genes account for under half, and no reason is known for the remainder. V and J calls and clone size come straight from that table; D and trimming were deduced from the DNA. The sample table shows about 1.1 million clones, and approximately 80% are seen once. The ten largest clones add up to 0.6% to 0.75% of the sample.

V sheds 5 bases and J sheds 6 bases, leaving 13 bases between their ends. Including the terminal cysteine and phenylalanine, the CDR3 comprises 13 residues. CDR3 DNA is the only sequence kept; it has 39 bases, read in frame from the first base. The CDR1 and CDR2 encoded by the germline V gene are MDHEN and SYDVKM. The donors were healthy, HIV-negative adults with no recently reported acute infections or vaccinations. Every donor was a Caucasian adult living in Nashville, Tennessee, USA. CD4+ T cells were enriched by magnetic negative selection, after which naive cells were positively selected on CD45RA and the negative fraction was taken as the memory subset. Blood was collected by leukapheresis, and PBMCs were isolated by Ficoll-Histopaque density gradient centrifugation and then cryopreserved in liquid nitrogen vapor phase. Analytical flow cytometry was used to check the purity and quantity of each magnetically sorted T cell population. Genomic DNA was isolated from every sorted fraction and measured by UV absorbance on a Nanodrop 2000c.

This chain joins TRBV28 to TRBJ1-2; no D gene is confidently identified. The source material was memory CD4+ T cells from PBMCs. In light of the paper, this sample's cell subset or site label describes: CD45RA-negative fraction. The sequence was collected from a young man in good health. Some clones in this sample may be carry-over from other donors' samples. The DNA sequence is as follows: TGTGCCAGCAGTCCCCCCTCCTCTCATGGCTACACCTTC. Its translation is CASSPPSSHGYTF.